This passage covers 22 T cell receptor beta chains from one sample sequenced in a study of Ad26.COV2.S vaccination and SARS-CoV-2 variants. Clones were sequenced by immunoSEQ multiplex PCR, and TCRdb holds only the in-frame ones, with some missing. The table includes 200,000 to 250,000 clones, around 89% detected once. Treatment given: roughly 19 received Ad26.COV2.S at low or high dose, single or two shots; roughly five received placebo; per-sample allocation not given. Samples were taken on day 63 after the first vaccine or placebo injection. The sample consisted of peripheral blood, taken in a trial of Ad26.COV2.S vaccine versus placebo. The receptor source for this set is a person aged 18-60 years who received the Ad26.COV2.S COVID-19 vaccine or a placebo.

V gene TRBV5-1 combines with J gene TRBJ2-2; 7 positions agree with TRBD1. The CDR3 has 15 residues. V lost 4 bases, J lost 4 bases, and 7 bases stayed unmatched. CDR1 and CDR2 from the germline V gene are SGHRS and YFSETQ. The DNA of the CDR3 is TGCGCCAGCAGCGATAGGACAGGCCGCACCGGGGAGCTGTTTTTT. This encodes CASSDRTGRTGELFF.

This chain uses TRBV28 with TRBJ2-1; TRBD2 matches at 7 bases. This CDR3 is built from 17 residues. From germline, CDR1 is MDHEN and CDR2 SYDVKM. The ends lost 5 bases at V and 0 bases at J; junction bases unmatched: 10. The DNA for the CDR3 is TGTGCCAGCAGTCTGATAACTAGCGCGAGCTCCTACAATGAGCAGTTCTTC. Translation: CASSLITSASSYNEQFF. The full variable domain, its missing parts supplied by reference TRBV28 and TRBJ2-1, is DVKVTQSSRYLVKRTGEKVFLECVQDMDHENMFWYRQDPGLGLRLIYFSYDVKMKEKGDIPEGYSVSREKKERFSLILESASTNQTSMYLCASSLITSASSYNEQFFGPGTRLTVL.

The chain carries TRBV5-1 and TRBJ2-7; D ambiguous. The CDR3 is 14 amino acids. V shed 0 bases and J shed 0 bases, with 7 bases lying between them. Germline-derived CDR1 and CDR2 are SGHRS and YFSETQ. CDR3 residues: CASSLGGFSYEQYF. CDR3 sequence (DNA): TGCGCCAGCAGCTTGGGGGGTTTCTCCTACGAGCAGTACTTC.

The J gene is TRBJ1-3, the V gene TRBV29-1, with a weak D call TRBD1 (5 bases). V was cut by 6 bases and J by 1 base, with 7 bases left in between. The CDR3 is 12 amino acids. Germline assignment: CDR1 SQVTM and CDR2 ANQGSEA. For the CDR3, the DNA is TGCAGCGTCAGACAGTCTGGAAACACCATATATTTT. Translating gives CSVRQSGNTIYF.

V and J are TRBV5-1 and TRBJ1-6; 9 bases match TRBD1. The ends lost 1 base at V and 8 bases at J; junction bases unmatched: 1. The V gene's germline CDR1 is SGHRS and CDR2 YFSETQ. The CDR3 contains 14 residues. The CDR3 region has the DNA TGCGCCAGCAGCTTGCGGACAGGGGATTCACCCCTCCACTTT. Translation gives CASSLRTGDSPLHF.

The V call is TRBV7-6, the J call TRBJ2-7, with D perhaps assigned TRBD1 or TRBD2 (5 bases each). This CDR3 spans 18 amino acids. Trimming cost V 2 bases and J 2 bases, with 22 bases left between them. CDR1 SGHVS and CDR2 FNYEAQ come from the germline V gene. The CDR3 DNA is TGTGCCAGCAGCTTAAGGGGACCCTCAGAGCTAAGGGCCTACGAGCAGTACTTC. It yields the protein CASSLRGPSELRAYEQYF.

This sequence joins TRBV30 and TRBJ1-4, with D possibly being TRBD1 (5 bases). The CDR3 loop spans 17 amino acids. The V gene's germline CDR1 is GTSNPN and CDR2 SVGIG (reference sequence). V lost 5 bases and J 0 bases, leaving 19 bases between the germline ends. The CDR3 is CAWGRQGLVATNEKLFF. The CDR3 coding sequence is TGTGCCTGGGGGCGTCAGGGCTTAGTTGCAACTAATGAAAAACTGTTTTTT.

The CDR3, as DNA: TGTGCCAGCAGTTATCCGACCGGAAACACCATATATTTT. This sequence encodes CASSYPTGNTIYF. The chain is built from TRBV28 and TRBJ1-3; D gene ambiguous. The CDR3 covers 13 residues. Germline V lookup: CDR1 MDHEN, CDR2 SYDVKM. The V end was cut by 4 bases, the J end by 4 bases, with 8 bases between.

A note on this clone: An end of the junction does not agree with germline; a read error may underlie this. The chain uses TRBV7-7 and TRBJ2-7; TRBD1 or TRBD2 may be the D gene (5 bases each). The CDR3 is made up of 14 amino acids. Germline CDR1 and CDR2: SSHAT and FNYEAQ (reference sequence). Written as DNA, the CDR3 is TGTGCTAGCAGCTTAGTGGCAGGGAGCGGCGAGCAGTACTTC. Amino acid sequence: CASSLVAGSGEQYF.

This clone was seen a single time. The chain combines TRBV29-1 with TRBJ2-1, with TRBD2 matching 9 bases. Trimming removed 7 bases from V and 6 bases from J; junction bases left unmatched: 13. CDR3 length: 15 amino acids. In germline, CDR1 is SQVTM, CDR2 ANQGSEA. The CDR3 here is CSALGGREGGNEQFF. The CDR3 nucleotides read TGCAGCGCCCTCGGGGGGCGGGAGGGTGGCAATGAGCAGTTCTTC.

This clone was seen a handful of times. The junction departs from the called germline gene at one end, perhaps through a read error. The genes are TRBV6-5 and TRBJ2-1, with D unclear. Germline-derived CDR1 and CDR2 are MNHEY and SVGAGI. CDR3 size: 13 residues. The CDR3 DNA sequence: TGTGCCAGCAGTCCTGACTCCCACAATGAGCAGTTCTTC. This gives the protein CASSPDSHNEQFF.

V and J are TRBV6-5 and TRBJ1-3, with D hard to call. Germline lookup yields CDR1 MNHEY and CDR2 SVGAGI. The CDR3 loop spans 13 amino acids. V was shortened by 2 bases and J by 4 bases, with 6 bases between the two germline ends. The chain's CDR3 is CASSYVAGNTIYF. The CDR3, as DNA: TGTGCCAGCAGTTACGTAGCAGGAAACACCATATATTTT.

The CDR3 loop is CSVEAAGYANEKLFF. In nucleotides, the CDR3 is TGCAGCGTTGAAGCGGCGGGGTACGCTAATGAAAAACTGTTTTTT. The J gene is TRBJ1-4, the V gene TRBV29-1; D uncertain. The V end was cut by 1 base, the J end by 3 bases, with 12 bases between. The CDR3 is made up of 15 amino acids. CDR1 is SQVTM and CDR2 is ANQGSEA in the germline V gene.

The chain has TRBV4-3 and TRBJ1-2; D remains ambiguous. The length of the CDR3 is 14 residues. The V end lost 1 base, the J end lost 2 bases, and 8 bases lay between the germline ends. CDR1 and CDR2 from the germline V gene are LGHNA and YSLEER. The CDR3 nucleotides read TGCGCCAGCAGCCAAGGAGTGCAAAACTATGGCTACACCTTC. Translation gives CASSQGVQNYGYTF.

This rearrangement joins TRBV19 to TRBJ1-1; no clear D. The CDR3 runs to 14 residues. Trimming left V 3 bases short and J 1 base short, with 9 bases between. Germline lookup yields CDR1 LNHDA and CDR2 SQIVND (reference sequence). The CDR3: CASSIGYPNTEAFF. In DNA form, the CDR3 reads TGTGCCAGTAGTATTGGGTACCCGAACACTGAAGCTTTCTTT.

This clone was seen only a few times. V is TRBV2 and J is TRBJ1-1; D is ambiguous. CDR3 size: 11 residues. From germline, CDR1 is SNHLY and CDR2 FYNNEI. The V and J ends lost 5 bases and 11 bases respectively, with 12 bases between them. The chain's CDR3 is CASSSTPVAFF. The CDR3 DNA is TGTGCCAGCAGTTCGACACCCGTGGCTTTCTTT.

This rearrangement joins TRBV3-1 (or the pseudogene TRBV3-2) to TRBJ2-3, with D perhaps matching TRBD2 (6 bases). The ends were cut back, 3 bases at V and 4 bases at J, with 14 bases in the middle. Germline CDR1 LGHDT, CDR2 YNNKEL (reference sequence). The CDR3 runs 15 residues. CDR3 sequence reads: CASSHAEGVSDTQYF. Here the CDR3 DNA reads TGTGCCAGCAGCCACGCGGAGGGTGTCTCAGATACGCAGTATTTT.

This chain joins TRBV7-3 and TRBJ1-2, with a tentative D call TRBD1 (5 bases). Germline loops: CDR1 SGHTA, CDR2 FQGTGA. The CDR3 has 14 residues. V lost 5 bases and J lost 1, with 11 bases in between. CDR3 nucleotides: TGTGCCAGCAGCGCAATAGGGGATAACTATGGCTACACCTTC. Translated: CASSAIGDNYGYTF.

In its sample, this clone was seen once. The chain is built from TRBV14 and TRBJ2-3; D possibly corresponds to TRBD2 (6 bases). CDR1 SGHDN and CDR2 FVKESK come from the germline V gene. With 3 bases removed from V and 2 bases from J, the gap between germline ends came to 18 bases. The length of the CDR3 is 17 residues. CDR3 coding DNA: TGTGCCAGCAGCCAGTATATGCCGGGACTCGTCACAGATACGCAGTATTTT. Translated: CASSQYMPGLVTDTQYF.

The gene calls are TRBV29-1 and TRBJ2-7, with D possibly matching TRBD2 (5 bases). The CDR3 totals 10 residues. V lost 4 bases and J 5 bases, leaving 6 bases between the germline ends. Germline assignment: CDR1 SQVTM and CDR2 ANQGSEA. The CDR3 is CSVAGNEQYF. CDR3 bases: TGCAGCGTTGCGGGGAACGAGCAGTACTTC.

CDR3 amino acids: CASSHVPGQGGEKLFF. The DNA of the CDR3 is TGCGCCAGCAGCCATGTACCGGGACAGGGAGGGGAAAAACTGTTTTTT. The chain employs TRBV4-1 and TRBJ1-4, with 9 nucleotides matching TRBD1. The junction had 10 bases not matched to a gene; V was cut back by 3 bases and J by 8 bases. The CDR3 is 16 amino acids. Per the germline V gene, CDR1 is MGHRA and CDR2 is YSYEKL.

This clone was picked up a small number of times. The chain employs TRBV4-1 and TRBJ2-7; D possibly corresponds to TRBD2 (5 bases). This CDR3 has 15 residues. CDR1 is MGHRA and CDR2 is YSYEKL in the germline V gene. Trimming shortened V by 1 base and J by 0 bases, and 10 bases separated the two germline ends. CDR3 DNA sequence: TGCGCCAGCAGCCAAGCGGGGAGCCTCTCCTACGAGCAGTACTTC. It is translated as CASSQAGSLSYEQYF.